This T cell receptor beta chain originates from a study of T-cell reconstitution after alpha-beta-depleted transplantation in children. This CDR3 comprises 17 residues. CDR1 is LGHNA, CDR2 YNFKEQ, per germline. Regarding this clonotype: What it recognizes is unknown. One end of the junction does not line up with germline, which may come from a read error.

Study observations and caveats: After transplant, at about two months, alpha-beta T cells were reportedly derived from several hundred expanded graft clones. Some patients' high day-60 TCRbeta diversity was attributed to recipient cells surviving conditioning.

The library targeted TCRbeta and was prepared with unique molecular identifiers. Each CDR3 protein is one row after TCRdb ran MiXCR on the PCR reads. The sample records about 140,000 distinct CDR3 sequences, about 9% being singletons. The sequences come from PBMCs, mostly from graft donor cells, collected 180 days after TCRalphabeta/CD19-depleted stem cell transplant. The genes are TRBV4-2 and TRBJ2-7; D remains ambiguous. The clonotype comes from a female patient aged 2 to 10 who had a stem cell transplant for congenital amegakaryocytic thrombocytopenia, so the T cells may come from the graft donor. For the CDR3, the DNA is TGTGCCAGGAGCCAGGCCGGCCTATGGATGGGCTCCTACGAGCAGTACTTC. Encoded protein: CARSQAGLWMGSYEQYF.